These T cell receptor beta chains were read from a single sample in a study of T cell repertoires in cytomegalovirus infection. TCRdb re-derived calls from the reads in MiXCR, one entry per CDR3 protein. Counted here are 110,000 or so distinct CDR3 sequences, 30% to 35% occurring once; the ten biggest clones make up 35% to 50%. Their recognized antigens are unknown. The specimen comprised CD8+ T cells from cultured PBMCs, sampled from culture after CMV antigen stimulation. The receptors derive from a human donor in good health (CMV status not recorded). Some clones in this sample may be carry-over from other donors' samples. Each CDR3 is given with its conserved first and last residue. D genes are given only for firm matches. The size entry is marked missing in some rows and otherwise reads once, few, many or a size class.

J,V,D,size,CDR3,DNA
TRBJ2-1,TRBV20-1,TRBD1,.,CSAMERGRSAHNEQFF,TGCAGTGCTATGGAGAGGGGGCGATCGGCCCACAATGAGCAGTTCTTC
TRBJ1-6,TRBV7-2,.,many,CASSSSSRSQNSPLHF,TGTGCCAGCAGCTCCTCTTCCCGGTCCCAGAATTCACCCCTCCACTTT
TRBJ2-3,TRBV6-5,TRBD2,.,CASSYSRLADSTDTQYF,TGTGCCAGCAGTTACTCGAGGCTAGCGGATAGCACAGATACGCAGTATTTT
TRBJ1-2,TRBV11-1,.,many,CASSLGGGRLRGYTF,TGTGCCAGCAGCTTGGGCGGAGGGCGTTTGAGAGGCTACACCTTC
TRBJ2-7,TRBV6-5,.,few,CASSPWGGGEQYF,TGTGCCAGCAGTCCCTGGGGTGGGGGAGAGCAGTACTTC
TRBJ2-2,TRBV6-5,.,few,CASSFPNTGELFF,TGTGCCAGCAGTTTTCCAAACACCGGGGAGCTGTTTTTT
TRBJ2-7,TRBV6-2/TRBV6-3,TRBD1,few,CASSYSTGTGVEQYF,TGTGCCAGCAGTTACTCGACCGGGACAGGGGTCGAGCAGTACTTC
TRBJ2-2,TRBV5-6,.,.,CASSLVQGRDTGELFF,TGTGCCAGCAGCTTGGTTCAGGGCCGGGACACCGGGGAGCTGTTTTTT
TRBJ2-7,TRBV6-2/TRBV6-3,.,once,CASSYDGPPYEQYF,TGTGCCAGCAGTTACGACGGACCTCCCTACGAGCAGTACTTC
TRBJ1-4,TRBV12-3/TRBV12-4,.,.,CASSFGYNEKLFF,TGTGCCAGCAGTTTTGGCTATAATGAAAAACTGTTTTTT
TRBJ2-1,TRBV6-5,TRBD2,few,CASSKTSGGAIWKNEQFF,TGTGCCAGCAGTAAGACTAGCGGGGGGGCTATTTGGAAAAATGAGCAGTTCTTC
TRBJ2-3,TRBV2,TRBD2,once,CASILAGMADTQYF,TGTGCCAGCATACTAGCGGGGATGGCAGATACGCAGTATTTT
TRBJ2-5,TRBV3-1,TRBD2,few,CASSQVLAGAQETQYF,TGTGCCAGCAGCCAAGTACTAGCGGGGGCCCAAGAGACCCAGTACTTC
TRBJ1-1,TRBV7-9,.,many,CASSEDRPTEAFF,TGTGCCAGCAGCGAGGACAGACCCACTGAAGCTTTCTTT
TRBJ2-7,TRBV13,TRBD2,.,CASSPSGGTLNEQYF,TGTGCCAGCAGTCCTAGCGGGGGTACCCTGAACGAGCAGTACTTC
TRBJ2-7,TRBV7-9,.,.,CASGIRAYEQYF,TGTGCCAGCGGGATCCGGGCCTACGAGCAGTACTTC
TRBJ2-3,TRBV7-9,.,once,CASSLGVGGTDTQYF,TGTGCCAGCAGCTTAGGAGTAGGGGGTACAGATACGCAGTATTTT
TRBJ1-2,TRBV19,.,.,CASSPGVGSSGYGYTF,TGTGCCAGTAGTCCCGGGGTGGGGTCTTCTGGCTATGGCTACACCTTC
TRBJ1-2,TRBV20-1,.,.,CSAREGGSGYGYTF,TGCAGTGCTAGAGAAGGGGGAAGTGGCTATGGCTACACCTTC
TRBJ2-2,TRBV27,.,.,CASSHNTGELFF,TGTGCCAGCAGTCACAACACCGGGGAGCTGTTTTTT
TRBJ2-5,TRBV4-1,TRBD2,.,CASSQEVAGGASETQYF,TGCGCCAGCAGCCAAGAGGTCGCCGGGGGGGCCAGTGAGACCCAGTACTTC
TRBJ2-7,TRBV5-5,.,.,CASSAGPVDYEQYF,TGTGCCAGCAGCGCAGGGCCAGTGGACTACGAGCAGTACTTC
TRBJ2-6,TRBV7-8,.,many,CASSLEGSRFSGANVLTF,TGTGCCAGCAGCTTAGAAGGTTCCCGATTCTCTGGGGCCAACGTCCTGACTTTC
TRBJ1-5,TRBV7-2,.,few,CASSWGRQLDQPQHF,TGTGCCAGCAGTTGGGGAAGACAATTGGATCAGCCCCAGCATTTT
TRBJ2-7,TRBV7-9,.,.,CASSATGGASREQYF,TGTGCCAGCAGCGCGACAGGCGGAGCCTCTCGCGAGCAGTACTTC
TRBJ1-5,TRBV4-1,.,.,CASSQGINQPQHF,TGCGCCAGCAGCCAAGGGATAAATCAGCCCCAGCATTTT
TRBJ2-5,TRBV6-6,.,.,CASSYAEGFQTQYF,TGTGCCAGCAGTTACGCGGAGGGTTTCCAGACCCAGTACTTC
TRBJ2-2,TRBV6-5,.,.,CASSYSGGLAGELFF,TGTGCCAGCAGTTACTCGGGGGGGCTTGCCGGGGAGCTGTTTTTT
TRBJ2-5,TRBV6-2/TRBV6-3,TRBD1,.,CASSYSGQPMGTQYF,TGTGCCAGCAGTTACTCGGGACAGCCGATGGGGACCCAGTACTTC
TRBJ2-2,TRBV19,.,.,CASSIRDRKKALDGLFF,TGTGCCAGTAGTATAAGAGACAGGAAGAAGGCCTTAGACGGGCTGTTTTTT
TRBJ1-1,TRBV25-1,TRBD1,.,CASSPQGATEAFF,TGTGCCAGCAGTCCACAGGGGGCCACTGAAGCTTTCTTT
TRBJ2-2,TRBV24-1,.,few,CATSDLQVGDTGELFF,TGTGCCACCAGTGATTTACAGGTGGGGGACACCGGGGAGCTGTTTTTT
TRBJ2-3,TRBV7-8,.,few,CASSLTFDTQYF,TGTGCCAGCAGCTTAACTTTTGATACGCAGTATTTT
TRBJ2-3,TRBV5-1,TRBD2,.,CASSRPTSGSTDTQYF,TGCGCCAGCAGCCGACCGACTAGCGGTAGCACAGATACGCAGTATTTT
TRBJ2-7,TRBV12-3/TRBV12-4,TRBD1,few,CASSSRDRVLEQYF,TGTGCCAGCAGTTCCCGGGACAGAGTTTTGGAGCAGTACTTC
TRBJ2-7,TRBV7-2,.,.,CASSSTGYVSYEQYF,TGTGCCAGCAGCTCCACAGGGTACGTCTCCTACGAGCAGTACTTC
TRBJ2-1,TRBV15,TRBD2,few,CATSRGGDGGSSYNEQFF,TGTGCCACCAGCAGAGGGGGCGACGGGGGGAGCTCCTACAATGAGCAGTTCTTC
TRBJ2-1,TRBV7-2,.,.,CASSNQGNEQFF,TGTGCCAGCAGTAATCAGGGGAATGAGCAGTTCTTC
TRBJ1-3,TRBV7-9,.,few,CASRSGPSGNTIYF,TGTGCCAGCAGGTCAGGGCCCTCTGGAAACACCATATATTTT
TRBJ1-3,TRBV7-8,.,many,CASSLQAGANTIYF,TGTGCCAGCAGCTTGCAAGCCGGGGCGAACACCATATATTTT
TRBJ2-1,TRBV19,.,many,CASSMGGLLNEQFF,TGTGCCAGTAGTATGGGTGGACTCCTCAATGAGCAGTTCTTC
TRBJ2-7,TRBV28,.,.,CASSIGSETGREQYF,TGTGCCAGCAGCATTGGGAGTGAAACAGGGAGGGAGCAGTACTTC
TRBJ2-3,TRBV6-5,TRBD2,few,CASKGLAGYTDTQYF,TGTGCCAGCAAAGGACTAGCGGGATACACAGATACGCAGTATTTT
TRBJ1-1,TRBV12-3/TRBV12-4,.,few,CASSLDGLPEAFF,TGTGCCAGCAGTTTAGATGGGTTGCCTGAAGCTTTCTTT
TRBJ1-5,TRBV4-3,TRBD1,many,CASSQHQGADQPQHF,TGCGCCAGCAGCCAGCATCAGGGGGCTGATCAGCCCCAGCATTTT
TRBJ2-1,TRBV11-2,.,few,CASSLDLHGEQFF,TGTGCCAGCAGCTTAGACCTCCACGGTGAGCAGTTCTTC
TRBJ2-1,TRBV28,TRBD1,many,CASSLIDGQGNNEQFF,TGTGCCAGCAGTTTAATCGACGGACAGGGAAACAATGAGCAGTTCTTC
TRBJ2-7,TRBV11-1,TRBD1,many,CASSSRQGTYEQYF,TGTGCCAGCAGCTCACGACAGGGTACCTACGAGCAGTACTTC
TRBJ1-2,TRBV6-1,TRBD1,few,CASYSTGTGYTF,TGTGCCAGCTACTCGACAGGGACTGGCTACACCTTC
TRBJ2-3,TRBV27,TRBD1,few,CASRREPGQKFYTQYF,TGTGCCAGCAGACGAGAACCGGGACAGAAGTTCTATACGCAGTATTTT
TRBJ1-2,TRBV7-9,TRBD1,.,CASSLIGTAIGYTF,TGTGCCAGCAGCTTAATCGGGACAGCTATTGGCTACACCTTC
TRBJ1-1,TRBV15,.,many,CATSRDFGKGQLGTEAFF,TGTGCCACCAGCAGAGATTTCGGTAAGGGCCAGCTCGGCACTGAAGCTTTCTTT
TRBJ2-5,TRBV2,.,.,CASSGFLGGEAETQYF,TGTGCCAGCAGCGGCTTTCTTGGGGGCGAAGCGGAGACCCAGTACTTC